The TCR beta chain under discussion was sequenced for a study of T cell responses to AZD1222 COVID-19 vaccine. Concerning this clone: Antigen: not known.

Germline V gene sequence: CDR1 SGHDN, CDR2 FVKESK. The CDR3 spans 18 residues. V was clipped by 4 bases and J by 0 bases, with 21 bases between them. The repertoire was sequenced with immunoSEQ multiplex PCR; TCRdb's copy has only in-frame clones and lacks some. The repertoire holds 140,000 to 150,000 clones, roughly 92% seen once, with 1.7% in the top ten. Study-wide results and limits: The repertoires were collected only after the peak T cell response.

V is TRBV14 and J is TRBJ2-5; tentatively, D is TRBD1 or TRBD2 (5 bases each). The sample here was peripheral blood, taken on day 0 of AZD1222 vaccination. This receptor was obtained from an adult in good health. CDR3 residues: CASSPSPRGATYQETQYF. CDR3 bases: TGTGCCAGCAGCCCGTCACCGAGAGGGGCTACGTACCAAGAGACCCAGTACTTC.